This passage covers 3 T cell receptor beta chains from one sample sequenced in a study of CD8+ T cells in alopecia areata. The sequencing template was cDNA reverse transcribed from extracted RNA. The repertoire was sequenced with immunoSEQ multiplex PCR; TCRdb's copy has only in-frame clones and lacks some. Of hundreds of thousands of clones in the sample, roughly 69% were seen once. This material consisted of CD4+ T cells sorted from blood, taken at week 0. The receptors were sampled from a human donor with alopecia areata.

This clone was detected a few times. V and J are TRBV2 and TRBJ1-5; the D is unclear. CDR1 is SNHLY, CDR2 FYNNEI, per germline. Trimming pared 5 bases from V and 2 bases from J, leaving 13 bases between. The CDR3 is 15 amino acids. CDR3 nucleotides: TGTGCCAGCAGTCTCGGAGGGAAGGGCAATCAGCCCCAGCATTTT. Translation gives CASSLGGKGNQPQHF.

This clone was seen a handful of times. This rearrangement joins TRBV11-2 to TRBJ2-5, with D perhaps TRBD2 (6 bases). The CDR3 spans 13 residues. Germline CDR1 and CDR2: SGHAT and FQNNGV. V was trimmed by 5 bases and J by 0 bases, leaving 7 bases between them. This chain's CDR3 is CASSGGYQETQYF. The DNA of the CDR3 is TGTGCCAGCAGCGGGGGGTACCAAGAGACCCAGTACTTC.

For this clone: The same CDR3 is also encoded by other DNA sequences in this sample. The chain employs TRBV9 and TRBJ2-5, with D perhaps TRBD1 or TRBD2 (6 bases each). Germline loops: CDR1 SGDLS, CDR2 YYNGEE. Trimming removed 4 bases from V and 2 bases from J, with 15 bases in between. The CDR3 runs 15 residues. Written as DNA, the CDR3 is TGTGCCAGCAGCCTCGGAGGGACAACGCAAGAGACCCAGTACTTC. It yields the protein CASSLGGTTQETQYF.